The table lists the clone carrying this T cell receptor beta chain with a count of one. Its target is unknown. Generated by immunoSEQ multiplex PCR, the TCRdb table keeps only in-frame clones and is missing some. The data hold tens of thousands of clones, with 74% observed a single time. Noted time point: week 35, safety follow-up. In every dose of vaccine, 300 ug of mutant IDH1 20-mer peptide was given alongside topical imiquimod. These data come from a study of a mutant IDH1 vaccine in newly diagnosed glioma. The overall study: Initiation of the vaccine course occurred 4-6 weeks after radiotherapy alone, or alongside temozolomide cycles.

This receptor was taken from a man aged 45 to 65 with glioma. The input for sequencing was PBMCs, taken from a glioma patient whose treatment included an IDH1 peptide vaccine.

Here the CDR3 reads CSVNEGAEAFF. The CDR3 region has the DNA TGCAGCGTGAACGAGGGGGCTGAAGCTTTCTTT. The chain recombines TRBV29-1 with TRBJ1-1; a possible D gene is TRBD1 (6 bases). V was trimmed by 6 bases and J by 6 bases, leaving 11 bases between them. This CDR3 region has 11 residues. CDR1 is SQVTM, CDR2 ANQGSEA, per germline. Full variable domain (remainder filled in from reference TRBV29-1 and TRBJ1-1): SAVISQKPSRDICQRGTSLTIQCQVDSQVTMMFWYRQQPGQSLTLIATANQGSEATYESGFVIDKFPISRPNLTFSTLTVSNMSPEDSSIYLCSVNEGAEAFFGQGTRLTVV.